The clone carrying this T cell receptor (beta chain) turned up a few times. What it recognizes is unknown. This record belongs to a study of T-cell memory formation after mild COVID-19. Study-level information: TCR clustering was largely donor specific.

It was 5'RACE with constant-segment primers that produced the TCR alpha and TCR beta cDNA libraries, which carried sample barcodes and UMIs. Using its own MiXCR run on the 5' RACE reads, TCRdb lists one record per CDR3 protein. The sample lists under 200,000 distinct CDR3 sequences, 13% occurring once. Study-level points and caveats: Mainly CM and EM harbored the contracting CD4+ clones; mainly EMRA harbored the CD8+ ones. Unconfirmed was the SARS-CoV-2 specificity of second-wave clones that peaked on day 37.

The ends lost 4 bases at V and 5 bases at J; junction bases unmatched: 3. The CDR3 runs 14 residues. Per the germline V gene, CDR1 is SGHRS and CDR2 is YFSETQ. The receptor's source is a man aged 18 to 30 who had mild COVID-19 (a few samples of this study predate the infection). Cell type and time point are not known. Sequenced: PBMCs or a T cell subset sorted from them (not recorded which). The V gene is TRBV5-1, the J gene TRBJ2-1; 10 nucleotides agree with TRBD2. CDR3 nucleotide sequence: TGCGCCAGCAGCAGGAGCGGGGGGGACAATGAGCAGTTCTTC. Translated: CASSRSGGDNEQFF.